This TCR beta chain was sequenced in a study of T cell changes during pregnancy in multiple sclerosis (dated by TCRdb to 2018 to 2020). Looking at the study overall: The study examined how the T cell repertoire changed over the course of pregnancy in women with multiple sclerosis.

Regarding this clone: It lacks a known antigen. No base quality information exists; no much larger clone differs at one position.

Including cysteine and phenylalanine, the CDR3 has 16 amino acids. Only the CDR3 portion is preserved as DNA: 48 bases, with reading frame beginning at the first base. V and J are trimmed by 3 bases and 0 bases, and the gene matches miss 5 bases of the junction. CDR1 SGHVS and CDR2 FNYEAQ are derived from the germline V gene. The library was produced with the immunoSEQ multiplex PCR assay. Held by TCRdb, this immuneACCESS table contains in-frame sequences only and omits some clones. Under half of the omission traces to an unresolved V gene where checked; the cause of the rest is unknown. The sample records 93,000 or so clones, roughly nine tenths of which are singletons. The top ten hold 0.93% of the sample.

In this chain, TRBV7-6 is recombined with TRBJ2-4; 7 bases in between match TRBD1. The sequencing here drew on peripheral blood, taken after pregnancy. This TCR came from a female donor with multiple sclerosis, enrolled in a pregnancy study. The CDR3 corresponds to CASSFSDRLAKNIQYF. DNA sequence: TGTGCCAGCAGCTTTTCGGACAGGCTAGCCAAAAACATTCAGTACTTC.